This T cell receptor beta chain was recovered during a study of blood T cells in healthy people across ages. Germline V CDR1 and CDR2: DFQATT, SNEGSKA (reference sequence). The ends were cut back, 1 base at V and 6 bases at J, with 14 bases in the middle. This CDR3 has 14 residues. This clonotype was observed a handful of times. The authors ran a second PCR of roughly 6 to 11 cycles using a sample-barcoded 5' primer and a J-beta primer mix. TCRdb reprocessed the 5' RACE reads with MiXCR, giving one entry per CDR3 protein. The sample contains some 710,000 distinct CDR3 sequences, about 46% of which appear only once.

The sample consisted of blood. V and J are TRBV20-1 and TRBJ2-3; no firm D call. This TCR was recovered from a man older than 75 in good health. The CDR3 region is CSARASLGLDTQYF. The CDR3 nucleotides are TGCAGTGCTAGAGCGTCCCTAGGTCTTGATACGCAGTATTTT.